These T cell receptor beta chains were read from a single sample in a study of cytomegalovirus exposure and HLA in healthy donors. Assay: immunoSEQ multiplex PCR; the TCRdb copy retains only in-frame clones and omits some. In the table there are fewer than 250,000 clones, roughly 79% of which are singletons. The sequenced sample consisted of PBMCs. These receptors were collected from a man aged 18 to 29 in good health and CMV-seronegative. The CDR3 runs from the conserved cysteine through the conserved F or W. The order of the fields is clone size, J gene, V gene, D gene, CDR3 protein, CDR3 DNA. A D gene is named only where the DNA matches it firmly. Clone size is given for some rows only: seen once, a few or many times, or a class if the clone is expanded.

. TRBJ1-2 TRBV18 . CASSTKEQANYGYTF TGTGCCAGCTCAACCAAGGAACAGGCTAACTATGGCTACACCTTC
. TRBJ2-7 TRBV6-5 TRBD1 CASSYTWTGTEQYF TGTGCCAGCAGTTACACATGGACAGGGACCGAGCAGTACTTC
. TRBJ2-7 TRBV4-3 TRBD2 CASSQYHTGTSGYEQYF TGCGCCAGCAGCCAATACCACACCGGGACTAGCGGCTACGAGCAGTACTTC
. TRBJ2-1 TRBV29-1 . CSVEDQGSEQFF TGCAGCGTTGAAGATCAGGGGAGTGAGCAGTTCTTC
. TRBJ1-5 TRBV5-6 . CASSLGTGNQPQHF TGTGCCAGCAGCTTGGGAACAGGGAATCAGCCCCAGCATTTT
. TRBJ2-5 TRBV9 . CASSSQGWETQYF TGTGCCAGCAGCTCCCAGGGGTGGGAGACCCAGTACTTC
. TRBJ2-7 TRBV5-1 TRBD2 CASSLGGLAEDYEQYF TGCGCCAGCAGCCTAGGGGGACTAGCGGAAGACTACGAGCAGTACTTC
. TRBJ2-7 TRBV6-5 TRBD2 CASRNWGGYEQYF TGTGCCAGCAGAAACTGGGGGGGATACGAGCAGTACTTC
. TRBJ2-7 TRBV28 TRBD2 CASSGTSGRHTISYEQYF TGTGCCAGTTCCGGGACTAGCGGGAGGCACACCATCTCCTACGAGCAGTACTTC
few TRBJ2-5 TRBV19 TRBD1 CANQVPTPGQGHQETQYF TGTGCCAATCAAGTCCCCACCCCGGGACAGGGGCACCAAGAGACCCAGTACTTC
few TRBJ1-5 TRBV11-2 TRBD1 CASSAWTGAYQHF TGTGCCAGCAGCGCTTGGACAGGGGCTTACCAGCATTTT
few TRBJ2-5 TRBV7-2 . CASSFRVSGETQYF TGTGCCAGCAGCTTTCGAGTATCCGGAGAGACCCAGTACTTC
. TRBJ2-7 TRBV7-7 TRBD2 CASSRLAGSEQYF TGTGCTAGCAGCCGACTAGCGGGGAGCGAGCAGTACTTC
. TRBJ2-3 TRBV4-3 . CASSQERVAFANTDTQYF TGCGCCAGCAGCCAAGAGCGAGTAGCGTTTGCGAACACAGATACGCAGTATTTT
. TRBJ2-3 TRBV11-2 . CASSLSGADTQYF TGTGCCAGCAGCTTATCAGGGGCAGATACGCAGTATTTT
. TRBJ2-6 TRBV11-2 . CASSLEGAGANVLTF TGTGCCAGCAGCTTAGAAGGGGCCGGGGCCAACGTCCTGACTTTC
. TRBJ2-7 TRBV27 . CASSPDWTASYEQYF TGTGCCAGCAGTCCTGATTGGACTGCATCCTACGAGCAGTACTTC
. TRBJ1-2 TRBV7-3 . CASSFGPEVGYGYTF TGTGCCAGCAGCTTCGGCCCGGAGGTGGGCTATGGCTACACCTTC
once TRBJ1-2 TRBV6-6 . CAMTGGPNHRGYTF TGTGCCATGACCGGGGGACCCAATCATCGAGGCTACACCTTC
. TRBJ1-1 TRBV6-4 . CASSDGGLNLLTFSSTEAFF TGTGCCAGCAGTGACGGGGGACTCAACCTTTTAACATTCTCAAGCACTGAAGCTTTCTTT
. TRBJ1-1 TRBV5-8 TRBD1 CASSLQGVDTEAFF TGTGCCAGCAGCTTACAGGGGGTGGACACTGAAGCTTTCTTT
. TRBJ2-2 TRBV5-1 TRBD2 CASSWGGNTGELFF TGCGCCAGCAGTTGGGGGGGGAACACCGGGGAGCTGTTTTTT
. TRBJ2-1 TRBV25-1 TRBD2 CASSELAGDVGYNEQFF TGTGCCAGCAGTGAGCTAGCGGGGGACGTCGGGTACAATGAGCAGTTCTTC
. TRBJ2-3 TRBV28 . CASSQPQGLGADTQYF TGTGCCAGCAGCCAACCACAGGGCCTGGGGGCAGATACGCAGTATTTT
once TRBJ1-5 TRBV28 TRBD1 CASSRDRQPQHF TGTGCCAGCAGTCGGGACAGGCAGCCCCAGCATTTT
few TRBJ1-2 TRBV25-1 . CASSGGLGQFYGYTF TGTGCCAGCAGTGGGGGTCTCGGACAGTTCTATGGCTACACCTTC